The T cell receptor (beta chain) under discussion was sequenced for a study of regulatory T cells in long-lasting Graves disease. The germline gives CDR1 DFQATT, CDR2 SNEGSKA (reference sequence). The CDR3 length is 19 residues. V lost 1 base to trimming and J lost 1 base; unmatched junction nucleotides: 18. The time point was: persistent/refractory GD, antithyroid drugs over 5 years with positive TRAb. Generation of the TCR library employed RNA extracted from PBMCs. According to the study, TCR beta libraries were built with iRepertoire HTBI primers and CDR3-region Arm-PCR. TCRdb re-called the multiplex PCR reads through MiXCR, storing one row per CDR3 protein. The sample comprises 600,000 to 850,000 distinct CDR3 sequences, about 30% of which are singletons, and roughly 41% rests with the top ten. This clonotype came up once.

The material sequenced was peripheral blood mononuclear cells (PBMCs), taken when the disease was refractory, from a patient treated with antithyroid drugs. The TCR sequence derives from a female donor with Graves disease. This chain links TRBV20-1 with TRBJ2-5; 7 positions match TRBD2. The CDR3 is CSARVSAGQREGLQETQYF. The CDR3 DNA follows: TGCAGTGCTAGAGTCTCCGCGGGCCAGAGGGAGGGCCTCCAAGAGACCCAGTACTTC.